A single sample gave rise to the 7 T cell receptor beta chains below, sequenced in a study of T cell changes during pregnancy in multiple sclerosis. TCRdb keeps only in-frame clones here, not all; method: immunoSEQ multiplex PCR. The table lists under 60,000 clones, approximately 92% of them singletons, with approximately 0.6% in the top ten. This sample comprised CD4+ T cells from peripheral blood mononuclear cells, obtained after pregnancy. Every receptor here comes from a female donor with multiple sclerosis, enrolled in a pregnancy study.

This chain joins TRBV5-4 and TRBJ2-7; D may be TRBD1 (6 bases). The germline V gene encodes CDR1 SGHNT and CDR2 YYREEE (reference sequence). CDR3 size: 13 residues. With 3 bases removed from V and 6 bases from J, the gap between germline ends came to 13 bases. In DNA form, the CDR3 reads TGTGCCAGCAGCTCCACAGGGTTGGGCGAGCAGTACTTC. This codes for CASSSTGLGEQYF.

The rearrangement links TRBV6-5 to TRBJ1-1; unclear D gene. Trimming shortened V by 1 base and J by 0 bases, and 12 bases separated the two germline ends. Germline V gene data show CDR1 as MNHEY and CDR2 as SVGAGI. The CDR3 has 16 amino acids. CDR3 nucleotide sequence: TGTGCCAGCAGTTACTTCCAGTTCACCTTGAACACTGAAGCTTTCTTT. Protein: CASSYFQFTLNTEAFF.

The chain links TRBV15 to TRBJ1-2, with TRBD1 matching over 10 bases. The V segment lost 1 base and the J segment 3 bases; nucleotides outside the gene matches: 2. This CDR3 comprises 15 residues. Germline-derived CDR1 and CDR2 are LNHNV and YYDKDF (reference sequence). The CDR3 DNA is TGTGCCACCAGCAGAGGGACAGGGGGATACTATGGCTACACCTTC. It translates to CATSRGTGGYYGYTF.

The rearrangement joins TRBV6-6 to TRBJ2-3, with TRBD2 matching 9 bases. J gave up 4 bases and V 0 bases, and 2 bases lay outside the gene matches. From germline, CDR1 is MNHNY and CDR2 SVGAGI (reference sequence). The CDR3 runs 15 residues. CDR3 sequence (DNA): TGTGCCAGCAGTTACTCGGGACTAGCATCAGATACGCAGTATTTT. It codes for CASSYSGLASDTQYF.

The chain is built from TRBV6-4 and TRBJ2-2; tentatively, D is TRBD1 (6 bases). With 5 bases removed from V and 4 bases from J, the gap between germline ends came to 11 bases. Germline V gives CDR1 MRHNA, CDR2 SNTAGT. The CDR3 covers 14 residues. The CDR3 bases are TGTGCCAGCAGTTACAGGGATGGCACCGGGGAGCTGTTTTTT. It codes for CASSYRDGTGELFF.

This sequence joins TRBV5-6 and TRBJ1-2; no clear D. Trimming took 0 bases from V and 5 from J, leaving 8 bases between them. CDR3 length equals 13 residues. Germline V gives CDR1 SGHDT, CDR2 YYEEEE. CDR3 loop: CASSLASVYGYTF. The DNA of the CDR3 is TGTGCCAGCAGCTTGGCCAGCGTTTATGGCTACACCTTC.

This chain links TRBV4-2 with TRBJ2-1; perhaps TRBD1 as D (6 bases). V lost 3 bases to trimming and J lost 2 bases, with 11 bases between them. CDR1 is LGHNA, CDR2 YNFKEQ, per germline. The CDR3 sequence is 15 residues long. CDR3 in amino acids: CASSQGQGPYNEQFF. The CDR3 DNA reads TGTGCCAGCAGCCAGGGGCAGGGGCCCTACAATGAGCAGTTCTTC.